Presented here are 14 T cell receptor beta chains from one specimen sequenced in a study of cytomegalovirus exposure and HLA in healthy donors. The study ran its PCR with 60 Vbeta and 13 Jbeta primers. Sequenced by immunoSEQ multiplex PCR; TCRdb stores in-frame clones only, minus some. The sample shows approximately 190,000 clones, and less than 0.9% sits with its ten largest clones. The sequenced material came from PBMCs. Receptors were obtained from a boy aged 5-17 years in good health and CMV-seronegative.

This chain uses TRBV7-8 with TRBJ1-2; D is ambiguous. There are 14 residues in the CDR3. V was clipped by 5 bases and J by 6 bases, with 16 bases between them. Germline CDR1 reads SGHVS; CDR2 reads FQNEAQ. CDR3 sequence (DNA): TGTGCCAGCAGCACCCGTGACATCGCCCATGGCTACACCTTC. Translation gives CASSTRDIAHGYTF.

This rearrangement joins TRBV30 to TRBJ2-3; 7 nucleotides agree with TRBD1. From germline, CDR1 is GTSNPN and CDR2 SVGIG (reference sequence). J gave up 9 bases and V 3 bases, and 12 bases lay outside the gene matches. The CDR3 extends over 14 amino acids. As DNA, the CDR3 is TGTGCCTGGAGCCTGGGGTGGCAGGGGGACACGCAGTATTTT. It codes for CAWSLGWQGDTQYF.

J is TRBJ1-2 and V is TRBV6-5, with TRBD1 identical over 11 bases. The CDR3 is made up of 16 amino acids. J gave up 7 bases and V 2 bases, and 9 bases lay outside the gene matches. From germline, CDR1 is MNHEY and CDR2 SVGAGI. The chain's CDR3 is CASSYTGPGQGGGYTF. CDR3 in DNA: TGTGCCAGCAGTTACACAGGCCCGGGACAGGGGGGTGGCTACACCTTC.

Turning to this clone: Sequence at one end of the junction differs from germline and may be a read error. V gene TRBV28 combines with J gene TRBJ2-7, with no clear D. This CDR3 has 15 residues. Germline V gene lookup returns CDR1 MDHEN and CDR2 SYDVKM. The CDR3 loop reads CASRLSAERLYEQYF. The CDR3, as DNA: TGTGCCAGCCGTTTGTCGGCCGAACGACTCTACGAGCAGTACTTC. The complete variable domain, with remaining parts taken from reference TRBV28 and TRBJ2-7, reads DVKVTQSSRYLVKRTGEKVFLECVQDMDHENMFWYRQDPGLGLRLIYFSYDVKMKEKGDIPEGYSVSREKKERFSLILESASTNQTSMYLCASRLSAERLYEQYFGPGTRLTVT.

The CDR3 here is CASSLEGQGGGYTF. CDR3 bases: TGTGCCAGCAGCTTAGAGGGACAGGGAGGTGGCTACACCTTC. This chain uses TRBV7-2 with TRBJ1-2, with 9 bases that match TRBD1. The V gene's germline CDR1 is SGHTA and CDR2 FQGNSA. This CDR3 spans 14 amino acids. The V gene end was trimmed by 1 base and the J gene end by 7 bases; junction bases not matched to a gene: 4.

CDR3: CASSLGNRGETQYF. CDR3 DNA sequence: TGTGCCAGCAGCTTGGGGAACAGGGGCGAGACCCAGTACTTC. The V gene is TRBV5-4, the J gene TRBJ2-5; TRBD1 agrees at 7 bases. The ends lost 0 bases at V and 5 bases at J; junction bases unmatched: 4. Germline V lookup: CDR1 SGHNT, CDR2 YYREEE (reference sequence). CDR3 length: 14 residues. Together with reference TRBV5-4 and TRBJ2-5, the CDR3 gives the full variable domain: ETGVTQSPTHLIKTRGQQVTLRCSSQSGHNTVSWYQQALGQGPQFIFQYYREEENGRGNFPPRFSGLQFPNYSSELNVNALELDDSALYLCASSLGNRGETQYFGPGTRLLVL.

The J gene is TRBJ1-3, the V gene TRBV7-8, with 10 nucleotides matching TRBD1. The CDR3 has 16 residues. Trimming at V came to 5 bases and at J to 4 bases, leaving 8 bases not matched to a gene. Per germline, CDR1 SGHVS and CDR2 FQNEAQ. The CDR3: CASSHEVDRGGNTIYF. The CDR3 region has the DNA TGTGCCAGCAGCCATGAAGTGGACAGGGGGGGAAACACCATATATTTT.

As regards this clone: At one end the junction does not follow the germline gene, possibly because of a read error. V usage is TRBV7-7 and J usage is TRBJ1-1, with D possibly matching TRBD1 (6 bases). The CDR3 has 13 amino acids. CDR1 is SSHAT, CDR2 FNYEAQ, per germline (reference sequence). The DNA for the CDR3 is TGTGCTAGCAGCGCTATACAGGGCACTGAAGCTTTCTTT. Protein sequence: CASSAIQGTEAFF.

The V gene is TRBV11-2, the J gene TRBJ1-5; D may be TRBD1 (5 bases). This CDR3 has 15 residues. The V and J ends lost 0 bases and 3 bases respectively, with 9 bases between them. Germline V gene lookup returns CDR1 SGHAT and CDR2 FQNNGV. The CDR3 reads CASSLDAGYNQPQHF. The CDR3 DNA reads TGTGCCAGCAGCTTAGACGCAGGGTACAATCAGCCCCAGCATTTT.

This chain joins TRBV23-1 and TRBJ1-6; TRBD1 agrees at 7 bases. TRBV23-1 has ORF status, its function being uncertain. This CDR3 spans 16 amino acids. The J segment lost 4 bases and the V segment lost 8 bases, leaving 11 bases of the junction unmatched. In nucleotides, the CDR3 is TGCGCCAGCCCCCCCAGGGCGACAGGGTATAATTCACCCCTCCACTTT. It yields the protein CASPPRATGYNSPLHF.

The gene calls are TRBV29-1 and TRBJ1-1; 7 nucleotides align to TRBD1. The CDR3 loop spans 12 amino acids. The germline gives CDR1 SQVTM, CDR2 ANQGSEA. J gave up 7 bases and V 6 bases, and 8 bases lay outside the gene matches. In DNA form, the CDR3 reads TGCAGCGTGGAACAGGGGAGGGGTGAAGCTTTCTTT. Its translation is CSVEQGRGEAFF.

V is TRBV30 and J is TRBJ1-2, with D hard to call. The CDR3 length is 11 residues. V lost 4 bases to trimming and J lost 5 bases, with 8 bases between them. Germline assignment: CDR1 GTSNPN and CDR2 SVGIG (reference sequence). For the CDR3, the DNA is TGTGCCTGGACAGGAATTTATGGCTACACCTTC. Translation: CAWTGIYGYTF.

V gene TRBV30 combines with J gene TRBJ2-6, with D possibly being TRBD2 (5 bases). This CDR3 comprises 16 residues. V lost 0 bases, J lost 0 bases, and 9 bases lay in between. Looked up from germline, CDR1 is GTSNPN and CDR2 is SVGIG (reference sequence). This chain's CDR3 is CAWSVPGYSGANVLTF. The CDR3 DNA follows: TGTGCCTGGAGTGTACCGGGGTACTCTGGGGCCAACGTCCTGACTTTC.

The rearrangement links TRBV9 to TRBJ2-1; 10 bases align to TRBD2. This CDR3 is 17 amino acids long. Germline V gene data show CDR1 as SGDLS and CDR2 as YYNGEE. Germline trimming cut 0 bases from V and 5 bases from J; bases unmatched to any gene: 8. CDR3 coding DNA: TGTGCCAGCAGCGTAGACCCCCTAGCGGGGGCCAACAATGAGCAGTTCTTC. This gives the protein CASSVDPLAGANNEQFF. The full variable domain, with the rest looked up from reference TRBV9 and TRBJ2-1, is DSGVTQTPKHLITATGQRVTLRCSPRSGDLSVYWYQQSLDQGLQFLIQYYNGEERAKGNILERFSAQQFPDLHSELNLSSLELGDSALYFCASSVDPLAGANNEQFFGPGTRLTVL.